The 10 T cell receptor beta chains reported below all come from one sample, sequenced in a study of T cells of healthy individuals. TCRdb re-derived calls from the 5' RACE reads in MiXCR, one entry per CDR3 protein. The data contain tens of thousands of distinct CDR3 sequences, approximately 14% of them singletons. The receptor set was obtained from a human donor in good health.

CDR3: CSAGRPGGNSPLHF. CDR3 coding DNA: TGCAGTGCCGGACGGCCCGGTGGAAATTCACCCCTCCACTTT. The rearrangement links TRBV20-1 to TRBJ1-6; D is unclear. The CDR3 loop spans 14 amino acids. V lost 6 bases and J lost 7, with 16 bases in between. CDR1 is DFQATT and CDR2 is SNEGSKA in the germline V gene (reference sequence).

CDR3 in DNA: TGCGCCAGCAGCCAAGATGGAGTGCCTTTGCCGTTCTTC. Its protein is CASSQDGVPLPFF. V gene TRBV4-1 combines with J gene TRBJ2-1; no definite D call. The CDR3 spans 13 residues. From germline, CDR1 is MGHRA and CDR2 YSYEKL. Between the trimmed V and J ends, which lost 0 bases and 15 bases, there was a span of 15 bases.

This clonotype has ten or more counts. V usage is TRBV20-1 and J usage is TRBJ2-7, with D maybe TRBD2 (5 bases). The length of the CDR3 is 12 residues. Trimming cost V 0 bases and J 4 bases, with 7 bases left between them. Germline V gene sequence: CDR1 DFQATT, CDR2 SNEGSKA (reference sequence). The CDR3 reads CSARDRGYEQYF. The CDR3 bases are TGCAGTGCTAGAGATCGGGGTTACGAGCAGTACTTC.

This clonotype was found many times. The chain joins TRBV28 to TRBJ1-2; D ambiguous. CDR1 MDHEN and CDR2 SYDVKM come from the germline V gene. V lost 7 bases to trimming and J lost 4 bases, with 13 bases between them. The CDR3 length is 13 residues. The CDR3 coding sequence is TGTGCCAGCAATGAGGTCCACGTCTATGGCTACACCTTC. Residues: CASNEVHVYGYTF.

Here the CDR3 reads CASSYSGRQGYGYTF. CDR3 DNA sequence: TGTGCCAGCAGTTACTCAGGGAGGCAGGGCTATGGCTACACCTTC. The chain is built from TRBV6-5 and TRBJ1-2; D is perhaps TRBD1 (5 bases). The CDR3 totals 15 residues. The V gene's germline CDR1 is MNHEY and CDR2 SVGAGI. Trimming shortened V by 0 bases and J by 4 bases, and 12 bases separated the two germline ends.

As DNA, the CDR3 is TGTGCCACCAGTGATTCTTCGATAACTTTAGTGACGCATGGCTACACCTTC. It is translated as CATSDSSITLVTHGYTF. The chain combines TRBV24-1 with TRBJ1-2; no firm D call. Trimming removed 2 bases from V and 6 bases from J, with 21 bases in between. Germline values: CDR1 KGHDR, CDR2 SFDVKD. CDR3 size: 17 residues.

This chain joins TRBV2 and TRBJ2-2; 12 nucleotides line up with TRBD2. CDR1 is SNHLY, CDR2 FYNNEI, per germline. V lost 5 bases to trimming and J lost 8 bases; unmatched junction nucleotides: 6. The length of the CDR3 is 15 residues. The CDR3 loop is CASSRRTSGTGELFF. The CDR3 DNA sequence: TGTGCCAGCAGTCGTAGGACTAGCGGGACTGGGGAGCTGTTTTTT.

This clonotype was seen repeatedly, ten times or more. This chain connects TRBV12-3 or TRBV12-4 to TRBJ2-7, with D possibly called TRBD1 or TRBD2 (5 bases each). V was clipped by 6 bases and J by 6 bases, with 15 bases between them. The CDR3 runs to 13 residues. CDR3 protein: CASSLTGLGEQYF. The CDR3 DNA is TGTGCCAGCAGCCTAACAGGACTGGGCGAGCAGTACTTC.

Here the CDR3 reads CASSSTEAFF. As DNA, the CDR3 is TGTGCCAGCAGTAGCACTGAAGCTTTCTTT. This chain joins TRBV2 and TRBJ1-1; no firm D call. V lost 5 bases to trimming and J lost 4 bases, with 2 bases between them. The CDR3 length is 10 residues. Germline lookup yields CDR1 SNHLY and CDR2 FYNNEI.

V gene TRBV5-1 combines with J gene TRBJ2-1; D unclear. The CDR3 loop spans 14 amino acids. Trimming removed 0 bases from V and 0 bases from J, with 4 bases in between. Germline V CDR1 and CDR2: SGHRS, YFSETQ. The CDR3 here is CASSLEVSYNEQFF. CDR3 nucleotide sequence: TGCGCCAGCAGCTTGGAGGTCTCCTACAATGAGCAGTTCTTC.